These T cell receptor beta chains were read from a single sample in a study of T cells in Graves' hyperthyroidism and ophthalmopathy. MiXCR, run by TCRdb on the multiplex PCR reads, gives a single entry per CDR3 protein. This sample has almost 600,000 distinct CDR3 sequences, with approximately 44% found just once. Sample: peripheral blood or thyroid tissue (not recorded which). These receptors all stem from a woman aged 18-29 years with Graves' hyperthyroidism. CDR3s include the opening cysteine and the closing phenylalanine or tryptophan. Each record gives: clone size, J gene, V gene, CDR3 length, D gene, CDR3 DNA, CDR3 protein. A D gene is named only where the DNA matches it firmly. Part of the rows lack a size; the others show once, few, many or a class for expanded clones.

>NA|TRBJ2-5|TRBV7-8|16|TRBD1
TGTGCCAGCAGCTCTGCCCTTGACAACAGGGGGGAGACCCAGTACTTC
CASSSALDNRGETQYF
>NA|TRBJ2-2|TRBV7-9|16|TRBD1
TGTGCCAGCAGCTCCCCGGGACAGGGGGCGGTCGGGGAGCTGTTTTTT
CASSSPGQGAVGELFF
>NA|TRBJ2-3|TRBV20-1|13|NA
TGCAGTGCTATGGAACCTAGCACAGATACGCAGTATTTT
CSAMEPSTDTQYF
>NA|TRBJ2-2|TRBV27|14|TRBD1
TGTGCCAGCAGTAGAGAAACCGGGACAGCGGAGCTGTTTTTT
CASSRETGTAELFF
>NA|TRBJ2-1|TRBV15|18|NA
TGTGCCACCAGCAGAAAGATACCCTCGAGCGACTCCTACAATGAGCAGTTCTTC
CATSRKIPSSDSYNEQFF
>many|TRBJ2-5|TRBV7-8|13|NA
TGTGCCAGCAGCTCGGCAGCCAAAGAGACCCAGTACTTC
CASSSAAKETQYF
>NA|TRBJ2-5|TRBV24-1|17|NA
TGTGCCACCAGCTACATCCGGGGTAGCGGTTACCAAGAGACCCAGTACTTC
CATSYIRGSGYQETQYF
>NA|TRBJ1-6|TRBV20-1|14|TRBD1
TGCAGTGCCAGCAGCCGGGACAGGGGATCACCCCTCCACTTT
CSASSRDRGSPLHF
>NA|TRBJ2-5|TRBV7-9|15|NA
TGTGCCAGCAGCTTACCGCAGGGGAGGATAGAGACCCAGTACTTC
CASSLPQGRIETQYF
>NA|TRBJ1-3|TRBV7-3|14|NA
TGTGCCAGCAGCTTAGCGGGAGGACGAAACACCATATATTTT
CASSLAGGRNTIYF
>many|TRBJ2-7|TRBV20-1|14|TRBD2
TGCAGTGCCCTGGCGACTAGCGAGGCCTACGAGCAGTACTTC
CSALATSEAYEQYF
>many|TRBJ1-4|TRBV15|14|NA
TGTGCCACCAGCAGAGAGTCAAGAGGTGAAAAACTGTTTTTT
CATSRESRGEKLFF
>few|TRBJ2-7|TRBV18|15|TRBD2
TGTGCCAGCTCACCGGGACTACCCATTAGCAACGAGCAGTACTTC
CASSPGLPISNEQYF
>many|TRBJ1-6|TRBV10-3|14|NA
TGTGCCATCAGCCAGGGGAAGGATAATTCACCCCTCCACTTT
CAISQGKDNSPLHF